The source of this T cell receptor beta chain is a study of a mutant IDH1 vaccine in newly diagnosed glioma (dated by TCRdb to the early 2020s). As for the study more broadly: Vaccination began 4-6 weeks after radiotherapy alone, or alongside temozolomide cycles in the chemotherapy-containing groups. Of the approximately 30 treated patients, around 60% were male and 37.5% were female, and the mean age was approximately 40 years. Prior to enrollment, standard therapy consisting of radiotherapy alone, temozolomide alone, or radiochemotherapy with temozolomide had been administered to patients, with the combination being received by most patients. The week-35 safety follow-up was designated visit V12, and the week-47 end of study was designated visit V13. Six visits were used for peripheral blood collection: V03 (baseline), V05, V07, V10, V12 and V13. Longitudinal TCRB deep sequencing was done for some 25 treated patients, wherever samples were available for exploratory analyses.

Interpreted using the paper, the time point label stands for: week 35, safety follow-up. Each vaccine dose, consisting of 300 ug of a 20-mer mutant IDH1 peptide in Montanide, was administered subcutaneously with topical imiquimod. Eight vaccinations were administered to patients in weeks 1, 3, 5, 7, 11, 15, 19 and 23, corresponding to visits V03 through V10. Newly diagnosed WHO grade 3 or 4 IDH1-mutant astrocytomas showing loss of nuclear ATRX were present in the donors. The samples were drawn from NOA16, a multicentre, single-arm, open-label phase I trial in Germany that tested a mutant IDH1 peptide vaccine in humans for the first time. Genomic DNA for TCRB sequencing was extracted from EDTA blood using the DNeasy Blood and Tissue Kit. The junction shows trimming of 6 bases on V and 2 bases on J, and the gene matches do not reach 4 bases of it. CDR1 and CDR2 are read off the germline V gene as LGHNT and FRNRAP. From its cysteine to its phenylalanine, the CDR3 spans 14 amino acids. Only the CDR3 portion is preserved as DNA: 42 bases, with reading frame beginning at the first base.

Beyond this particular receptor, the publication reports: According to the authors, sample limitations meant that analyses of patient blood samples could not be reproduced. Immune responses induced by the vaccine were seen in approximately 93% of patients across multiple MHC alleles. No apparent relationship was observed between pseudoprogression and alterations in the top peripheral T cell clonotypes detected by TCRB sequencing. Selection of PBMC samples for TCRB deep sequencing was based on availability.

Concerning this clone itself: Its antigen is not yet known. No base qualities exist here, and no much larger clone lies one base off it.

The library was prepared using the immunoSEQ multiplex PCR assay. The hsTCRB Kit was used according to the manufacturer's protocol to amplify rearranged TCR beta chain sequences. An Illumina MiSeq was used to sequence the TCRB libraries. Concerning the study's data processing: The proprietary platform of the kit vendor was used for demultiplexing, trimming and gene mapping. The table was pulled from immuneACCESS by TCRdb, which kept in-frame rearrangements only. Such tables lose some clones; where checked, under half of the loss comes from unresolved V genes, and the rest has no known cause. V and J calls and clone size follow that table, whereas D and trimming were derived from the DNA. This sample is represented by around 50,000 clones; 65% to 85% of them were singletons. Of the sample, around 6.7% falls within the top ten clones.

The sequences come from PBMCs, collected from a glioma patient whose treatment included an IDH1 peptide vaccine. This TCR derives from a man aged 35-49 years with glioma. This chain is built from TRBV12-5 and TRBJ2-7, and 10 junction bases match TRBD1. This receptor has the CDR3 CASGHGTGAYEQYF. The sequenced DNA: TGTGCTAGTGGCCACGGGACAGGGGCCTACGAGCAGTACTTC.